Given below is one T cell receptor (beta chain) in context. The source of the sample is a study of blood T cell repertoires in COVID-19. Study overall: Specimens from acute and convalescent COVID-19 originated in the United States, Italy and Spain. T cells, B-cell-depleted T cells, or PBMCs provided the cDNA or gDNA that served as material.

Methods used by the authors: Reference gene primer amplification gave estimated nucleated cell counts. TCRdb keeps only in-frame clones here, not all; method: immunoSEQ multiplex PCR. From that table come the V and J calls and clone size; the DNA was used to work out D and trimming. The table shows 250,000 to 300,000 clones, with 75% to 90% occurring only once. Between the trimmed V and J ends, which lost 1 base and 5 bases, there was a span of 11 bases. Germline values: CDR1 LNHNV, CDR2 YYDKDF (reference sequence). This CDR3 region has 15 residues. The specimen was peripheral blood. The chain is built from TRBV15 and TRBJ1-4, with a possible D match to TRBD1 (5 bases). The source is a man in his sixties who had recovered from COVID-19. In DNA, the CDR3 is TGTGCCACCAGCAGAGTTGGGGCTCCAAATGAAAAACTGTTTTTT. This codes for CATSRVGAPNEKLFF.